The entry that follows covers one T cell receptor (beta chain) sequence. This clonotype was detected ten times or more. It lacks a known antigen. It has no much larger one-base neighbor in the sample; base qualities were not kept. Since it is a stray read in a library aimed at alpha chains, this beta chain has a size that is not meaningful. The sample belongs to a study of spatial heterogeneity in lung cancer (dated by TCRdb to between 2018 and 2021). Regarding the study in general: More beta-chain than alpha-chain transcripts were consistently detected, likely reflecting higher beta-chain transcript abundance. In the raw uncorrected reads, each unique combination of TCR and UMI appeared more than ten times on average. The study quantitatively compared TCR alpha and beta repertoires across multiple tumor regions, matched nontumor lung and blood in non-small cell lung cancer. Nonsynonymous mutation counts, determined by whole-exome sequencing of tumor tissue, were related to TCR repertoire features. At surgery, some 220 tumor regions, around 64 matched nontumor lung samples and more than 50 PBMC samples were TCR-sequenced for both alpha and beta chains.

Beyond this particular receptor, the publication reports: Additional single-cell paired TCR alpha and beta sequencing was considered necessary to confirm, at a functional level, the hypothesis that regional TCRs recognize regional mutations. Ubiquitous expanded tumor TCRs were detected in blood more often at tumor resection than at routine follow-up.

The library came from 5' RACE. Reads for this sample came from a NextSeq 500. The TCR library protocol attached a unique molecular identifier to each TCR cDNA molecule to allow correction of PCR and sequencing errors. The authors' pipeline ran thus. TCR identification, UMI-based error correction and CDR3 extraction were performed with Decombinator tools. Expanded TCRs were defined as those above a frequency of 2 per 1,000, corresponding to the top 1% of the tumor frequency distribution. Each repertoire was subsampled 100 times to 5,000 TCRs, after which Renyi diversity was computed with the R vegan package. CDR3 similarity networks were constructed using string-kernel similarity of amino acid triplets, with links drawn between CDR3s whose pairwise similarity was above 0.82. TCRdb's own reprocessing of the public reads used fastp at Q25 and MiXCR and kept productive beta chains. Every entry covers one CDR3 protein and lists the most common genes and DNA from its rows. TCRdb, not the original authors, processed these V and J calls. Within this sample are 9,500 to 12,000 distinct CDR3 sequences, with around 6.5% of them counted one time only. Around 30% of the sample goes to the ten largest clones.

This specimen's time point label, per the study, means: sample taken at primary tumor resection. Without any cell sorting, TCR sequencing was performed on whole RNA extracted either from tumor and nontumor lung tissue or from cryopreserved PBMC samples. The donors were 65 to 85 patients from the lung TRACERx cohort who had early-stage, untreated non-small cell lung cancer. Patients were selected for TCR sequencing only if sufficient RNA was available from at least two tumor regions. The receptor comes from a male donor with early-stage non-small cell lung cancer. The sequenced sample was PBMCs, obtained at surgery.

The CDR3 reads as follows: CSARDLLGTGSSYEQYF. The DNA is TGCAGTGCTAGAGATCTCCTGGGCACAGGGAGCTCCTACGAGCAGTACTTC. Recombination connected TRBV20-1 to TRBJ2-7; a weak D assignment points to TRBD1 (6 bases agree). The V end loses 0 bases and the J end loses 0 bases, and a stretch of 18 bases separates them. From its cysteine to its phenylalanine, the CDR3 spans 17 amino acids. Kept here is only the CDR3 DNA, which spans 51 bases and is read in frame from base 1. From the germline V gene (reference sequence), CDR1 is DFQATT and CDR2 is SNEGSKA.